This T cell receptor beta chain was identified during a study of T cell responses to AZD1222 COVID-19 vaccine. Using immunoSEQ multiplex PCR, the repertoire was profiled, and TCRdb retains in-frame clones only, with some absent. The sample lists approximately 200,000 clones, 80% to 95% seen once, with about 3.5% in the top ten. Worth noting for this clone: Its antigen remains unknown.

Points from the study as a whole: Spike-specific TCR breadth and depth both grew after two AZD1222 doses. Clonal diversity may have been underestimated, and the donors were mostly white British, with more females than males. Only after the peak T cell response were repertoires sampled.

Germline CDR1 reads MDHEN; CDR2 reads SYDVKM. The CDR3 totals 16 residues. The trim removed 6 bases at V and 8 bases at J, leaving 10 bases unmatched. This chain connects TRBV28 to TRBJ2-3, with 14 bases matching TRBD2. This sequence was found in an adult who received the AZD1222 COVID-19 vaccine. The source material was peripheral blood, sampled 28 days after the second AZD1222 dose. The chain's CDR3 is CASSYGTSGRGGTQYF. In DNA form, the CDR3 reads TGTGCCAGCAGCTACGGGACTAGCGGGAGAGGGGGTACGCAGTATTTT. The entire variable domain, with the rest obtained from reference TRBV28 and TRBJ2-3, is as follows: DVKVTQSSRYLVKRTGEKVFLECVQDMDHENMFWYRQDPGLGLRLIYFSYDVKMKEKGDIPEGYSVSREKKERFSLILESASTNQTSMYLCASSYGTSGRGGTQYFGPGTRLTVL.